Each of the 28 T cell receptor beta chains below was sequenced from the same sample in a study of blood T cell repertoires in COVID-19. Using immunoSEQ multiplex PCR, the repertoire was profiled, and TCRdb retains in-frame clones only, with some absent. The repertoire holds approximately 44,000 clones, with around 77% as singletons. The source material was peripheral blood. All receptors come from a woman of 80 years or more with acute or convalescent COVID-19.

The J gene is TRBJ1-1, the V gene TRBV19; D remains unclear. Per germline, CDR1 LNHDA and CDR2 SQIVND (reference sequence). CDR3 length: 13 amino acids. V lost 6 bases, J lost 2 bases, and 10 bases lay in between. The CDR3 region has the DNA TGTGCCAGTAGCGAACAGCTTAACACTGAAGCTTTCTTT. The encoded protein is CASSEQLNTEAFF.

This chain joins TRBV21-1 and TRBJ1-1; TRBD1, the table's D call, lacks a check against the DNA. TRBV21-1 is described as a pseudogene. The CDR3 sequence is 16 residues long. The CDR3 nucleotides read TGTGCCAGCAGTATCAGGGGGCGCGGGGACTATTTTGAAGCTTTCTTT. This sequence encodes CASSIRGRGDYFEAFF.

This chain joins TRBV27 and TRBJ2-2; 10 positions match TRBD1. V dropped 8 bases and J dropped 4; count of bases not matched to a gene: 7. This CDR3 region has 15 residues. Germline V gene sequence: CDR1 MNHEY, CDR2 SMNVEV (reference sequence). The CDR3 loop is CASGRDRGSTGELFF. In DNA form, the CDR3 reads TGTGCCAGCGGCCGGGACAGGGGTTCCACCGGGGAGCTGTTTTTT.

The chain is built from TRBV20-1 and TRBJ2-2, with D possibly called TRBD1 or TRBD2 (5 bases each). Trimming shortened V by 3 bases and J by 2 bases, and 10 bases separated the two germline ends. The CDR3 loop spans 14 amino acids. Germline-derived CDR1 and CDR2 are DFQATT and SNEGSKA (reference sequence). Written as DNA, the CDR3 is TGCAGTGCTAGTGGGGGAGTTAACACCGGGGAGCTGTTTTTT. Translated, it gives CSASGGVNTGELFF.

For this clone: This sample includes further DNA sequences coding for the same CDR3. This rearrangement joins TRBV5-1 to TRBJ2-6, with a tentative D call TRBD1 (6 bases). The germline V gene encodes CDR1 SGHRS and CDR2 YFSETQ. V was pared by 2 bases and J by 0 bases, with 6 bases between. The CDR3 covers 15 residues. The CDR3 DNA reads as TGCGCCAGCAGCTTACAGGGCTCTGGGGCCAACGTCCTGACTTTC. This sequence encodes CASSLQGSGANVLTF.

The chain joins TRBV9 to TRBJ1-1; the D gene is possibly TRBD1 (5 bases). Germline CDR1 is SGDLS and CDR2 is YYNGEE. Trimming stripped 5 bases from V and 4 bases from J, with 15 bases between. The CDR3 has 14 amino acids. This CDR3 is CASRSGTGGTEAFF. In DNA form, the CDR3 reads TGTGCCAGCAGAAGCGGGACGGGAGGCACTGAAGCTTTCTTT.

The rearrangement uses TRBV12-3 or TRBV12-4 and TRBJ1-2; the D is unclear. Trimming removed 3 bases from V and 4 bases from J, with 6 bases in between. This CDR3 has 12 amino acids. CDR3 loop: CASSFSSYGYTF. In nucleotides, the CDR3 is TGTGCCAGCAGTTTTAGCAGCTATGGCTACACCTTC.

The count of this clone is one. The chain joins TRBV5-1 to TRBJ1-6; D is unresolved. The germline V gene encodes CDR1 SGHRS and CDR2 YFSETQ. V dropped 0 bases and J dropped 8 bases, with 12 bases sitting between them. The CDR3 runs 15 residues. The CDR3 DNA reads TGCGCCAGCAGCTTGGAAGGCAGAGGGTATTCACCCCTCCACTTT. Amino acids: CASSLEGRGYSPLHF.

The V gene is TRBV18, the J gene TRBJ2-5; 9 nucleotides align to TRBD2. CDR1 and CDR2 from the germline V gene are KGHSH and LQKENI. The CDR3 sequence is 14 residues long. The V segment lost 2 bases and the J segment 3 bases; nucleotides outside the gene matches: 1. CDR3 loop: CASSPRLAEETQYF. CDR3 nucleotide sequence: TGTGCCAGCTCACCAAGACTAGCGGAAGAGACCCAGTACTTC.

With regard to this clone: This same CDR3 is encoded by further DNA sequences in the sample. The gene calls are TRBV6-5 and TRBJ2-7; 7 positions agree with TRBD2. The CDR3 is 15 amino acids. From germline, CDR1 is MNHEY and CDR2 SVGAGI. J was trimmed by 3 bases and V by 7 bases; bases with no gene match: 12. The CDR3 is CASTGLVGGGYEQYF. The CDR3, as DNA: TGTGCCAGCACCGGATTAGTTGGGGGGGGCTACGAGCAGTACTTC.

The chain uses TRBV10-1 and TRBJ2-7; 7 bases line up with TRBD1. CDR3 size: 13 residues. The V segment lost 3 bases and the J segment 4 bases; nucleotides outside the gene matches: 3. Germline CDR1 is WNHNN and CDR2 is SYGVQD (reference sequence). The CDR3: CASSDGRGYEQYF. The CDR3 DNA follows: TGCGCCAGCAGTGACGGCAGGGGGTACGAGCAGTACTTC.

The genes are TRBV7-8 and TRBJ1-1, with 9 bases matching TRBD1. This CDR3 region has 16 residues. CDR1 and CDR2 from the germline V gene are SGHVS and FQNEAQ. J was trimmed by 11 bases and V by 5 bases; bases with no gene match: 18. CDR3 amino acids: CASSPIRTGELVAAFF. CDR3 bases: TGTGCCAGCAGCCCAATCAGGACAGGGGAATTAGTTGCGGCTTTCTTT.

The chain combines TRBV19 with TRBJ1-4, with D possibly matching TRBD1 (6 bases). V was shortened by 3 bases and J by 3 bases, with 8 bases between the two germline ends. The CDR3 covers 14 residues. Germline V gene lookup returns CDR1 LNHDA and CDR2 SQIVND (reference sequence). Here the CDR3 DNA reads TGTGCCAGTAGTATTAACAGGGCTAATGAAAAACTGTTTTTT. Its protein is CASSINRANEKLFF.

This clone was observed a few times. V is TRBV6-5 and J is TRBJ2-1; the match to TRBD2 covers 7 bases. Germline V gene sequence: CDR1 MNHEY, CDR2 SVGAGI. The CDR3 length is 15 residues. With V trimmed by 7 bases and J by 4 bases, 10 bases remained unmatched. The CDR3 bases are TGTGCCAGCACCTCGGCGGGGGAGGGGTACAATGAGCAGTTCTTC. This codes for CASTSAGEGYNEQFF.

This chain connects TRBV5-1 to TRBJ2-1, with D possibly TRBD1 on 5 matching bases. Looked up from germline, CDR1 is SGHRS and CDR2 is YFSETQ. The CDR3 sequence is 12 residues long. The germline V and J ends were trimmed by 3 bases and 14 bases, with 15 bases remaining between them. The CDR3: CASSSQGHLKFF. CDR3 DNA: TGCGCCAGCAGCTCGCAGGGCCATTTGAAGTTCTTC.

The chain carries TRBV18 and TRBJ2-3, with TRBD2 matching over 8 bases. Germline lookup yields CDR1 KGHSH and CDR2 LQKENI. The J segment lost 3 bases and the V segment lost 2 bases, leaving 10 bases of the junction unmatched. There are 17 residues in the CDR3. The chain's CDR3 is CASSPGGLAGRTDTQYF. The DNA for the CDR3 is TGTGCCAGCTCACCAGGAGGGCTAGCGGGTCGTACAGATACGCAGTATTTT. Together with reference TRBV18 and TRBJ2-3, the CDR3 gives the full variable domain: NAGVMQNPRHLVRRRGQEARLRCSPMKGHSHVYWYRQLPEEGLKFMVYLQKENIIDESGMPKERFSAEFPKEGPSILRIQQVVRGDSAAYFCASSPGGLAGRTDTQYFGPGTRLTVL.

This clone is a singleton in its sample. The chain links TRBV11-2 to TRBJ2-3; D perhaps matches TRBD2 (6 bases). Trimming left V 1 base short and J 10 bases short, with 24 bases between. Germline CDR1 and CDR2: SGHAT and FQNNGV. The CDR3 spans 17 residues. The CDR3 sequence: CASSLARGGRTHLAQYF. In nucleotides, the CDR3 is TGTGCCAGCAGCTTAGCTAGGGGTGGGAGGACACATCTAGCGCAGTATTTT. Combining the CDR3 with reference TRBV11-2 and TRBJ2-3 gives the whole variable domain EAGVAQSPRYKIIEKRQSVAFWCNPISGHATLYWYQQILGQGPKLLIQFQNNGVVDDSQLPKDRFSAERLKGVDSTLKIQPAKLEDSAVYLCASSLARGGRTHLAQYFGPGTRLTVL.

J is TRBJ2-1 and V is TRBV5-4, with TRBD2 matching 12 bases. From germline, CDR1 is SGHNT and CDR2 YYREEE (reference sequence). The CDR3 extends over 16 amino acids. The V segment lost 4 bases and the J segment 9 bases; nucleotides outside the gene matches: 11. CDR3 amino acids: CASSVFKASGGGEQFF. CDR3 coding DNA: TGTGCCAGCAGCGTATTTAAGGCTAGCGGGGGGGGTGAGCAGTTCTTC.

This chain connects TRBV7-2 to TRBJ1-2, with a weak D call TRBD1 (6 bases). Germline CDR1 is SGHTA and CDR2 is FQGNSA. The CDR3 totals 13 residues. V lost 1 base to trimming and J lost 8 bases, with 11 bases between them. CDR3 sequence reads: CASSLGQGKGYTF. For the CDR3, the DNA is TGTGCCAGCAGCTTAGGGCAGGGGAAAGGCTACACCTTC.

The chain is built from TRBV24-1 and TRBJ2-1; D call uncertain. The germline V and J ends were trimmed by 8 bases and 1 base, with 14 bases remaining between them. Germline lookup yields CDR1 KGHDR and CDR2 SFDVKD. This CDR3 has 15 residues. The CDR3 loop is CATIKWLLSYNEQFF. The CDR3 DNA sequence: TGTGCCACCATAAAGTGGCTTCTTTCCTACAATGAGCAGTTCTTC.

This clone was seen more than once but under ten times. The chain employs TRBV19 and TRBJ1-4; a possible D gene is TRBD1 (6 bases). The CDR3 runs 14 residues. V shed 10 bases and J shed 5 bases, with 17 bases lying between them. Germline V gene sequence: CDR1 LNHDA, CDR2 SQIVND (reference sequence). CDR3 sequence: CATKGGTRNEKLFF. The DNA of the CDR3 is TGTGCCACCAAAGGTGGGACACGGAATGAAAAACTGTTTTTT.

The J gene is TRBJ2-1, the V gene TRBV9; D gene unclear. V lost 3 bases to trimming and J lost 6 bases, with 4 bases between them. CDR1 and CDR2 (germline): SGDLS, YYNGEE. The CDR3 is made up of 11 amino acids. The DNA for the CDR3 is TGTGCCAGCAGCGGACTCAATGAGCAGTTCTTC. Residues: CASSGLNEQFF.

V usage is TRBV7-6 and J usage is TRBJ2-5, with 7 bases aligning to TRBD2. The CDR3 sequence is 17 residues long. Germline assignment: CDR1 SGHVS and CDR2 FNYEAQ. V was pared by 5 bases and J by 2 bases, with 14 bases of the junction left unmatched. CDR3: CASSRGVAGSRQETQYF. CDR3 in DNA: TGTGCCAGCAGCCGGGGGGTTGCCGGTAGCAGGCAAGAGACCCAGTACTTC.

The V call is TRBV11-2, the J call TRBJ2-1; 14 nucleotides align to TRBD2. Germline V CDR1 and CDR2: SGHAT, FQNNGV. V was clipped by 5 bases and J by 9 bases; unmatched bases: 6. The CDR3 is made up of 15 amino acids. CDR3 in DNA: TGTGCCAGCAGCCCGGGACTAGCGGGAGTAAGTGAGCAGTTCTTC. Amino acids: CASSPGLAGVSEQFF. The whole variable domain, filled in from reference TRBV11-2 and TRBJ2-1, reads EAGVAQSPRYKIIEKRQSVAFWCNPISGHATLYWYQQILGQGPKLLIQFQNNGVVDDSQLPKDRFSAERLKGVDSTLKIQPAKLEDSAVYLCASSPGLAGVSEQFFGPGTRLTVL.

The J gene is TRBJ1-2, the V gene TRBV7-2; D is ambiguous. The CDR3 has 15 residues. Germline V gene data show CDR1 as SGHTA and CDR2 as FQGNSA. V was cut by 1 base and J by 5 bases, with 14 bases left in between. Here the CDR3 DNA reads TGTGCCAGCAGCTTAGTATCTGCAGGAGGGTATGGCTACACCTTC. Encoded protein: CASSLVSAGGYGYTF.

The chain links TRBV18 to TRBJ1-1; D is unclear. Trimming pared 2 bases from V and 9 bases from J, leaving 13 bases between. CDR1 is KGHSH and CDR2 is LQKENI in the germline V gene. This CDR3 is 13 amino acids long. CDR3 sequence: CASSPSPGSKAFF. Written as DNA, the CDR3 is TGTGCCAGCTCACCATCCCCAGGCAGTAAAGCTTTCTTT.

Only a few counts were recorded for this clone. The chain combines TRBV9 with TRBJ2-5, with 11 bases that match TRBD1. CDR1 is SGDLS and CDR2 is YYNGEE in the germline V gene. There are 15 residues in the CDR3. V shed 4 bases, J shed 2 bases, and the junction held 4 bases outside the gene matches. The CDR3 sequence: CASSPRDRGQETQYF. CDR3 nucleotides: TGTGCCAGCAGCCCGCGGGACAGGGGGCAAGAGACCCAGTACTTC.

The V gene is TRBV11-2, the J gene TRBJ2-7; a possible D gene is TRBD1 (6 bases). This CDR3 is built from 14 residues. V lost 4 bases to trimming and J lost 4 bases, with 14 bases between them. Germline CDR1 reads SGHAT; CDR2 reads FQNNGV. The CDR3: CASSSNPRGYEQYF. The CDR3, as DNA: TGTGCCAGCAGCTCCAATCCCAGGGGATACGAGCAGTACTTC.